The T cell receptor (beta chain) under discussion was sequenced for a study of cytomegalovirus exposure and HLA in healthy donors. Study in general: A subsequent analysis stated that the roughly 130 validation repertoires were run on the same platform as the approximately 700 first-cohort repertoires.

Assay used: immunoSEQ multiplex PCR; TCRdb lists only in-frame clones, some missing. Counted here are approximately 150,000 clones, 84% occurring once; the ten biggest clones make up roughly a tenth. The CDR3 contains 16 residues. The germline V gene encodes CDR1 SQVTM and CDR2 ANQGSEA. V lost 5 bases, J lost 0 bases, and 17 bases lay in between. Study-level results: Altogether, about 160 TCR beta chains were recorded as cytomegalovirus-associated. Published work reported that the classifier diagnosed cytomegalovirus status with high specificity and sensitivity.

Concerning this clone itself: Its target is unknown.

The source is a man aged 30 to 39 in good health and CMV-seropositive. This rearrangement joins TRBV29-1 to TRBJ1-5; no definite D call. Input material: PBMCs. The CDR3 reads CSVPQQRAYSNQPQHF. The CDR3 DNA reads as TGCAGCGTTCCCCAGCAGCGGGCCTATAGCAATCAGCCCCAGCATTTT. Full variable domain (missing parts from reference TRBV29-1 and TRBJ1-5): SAVISQKPSRDICQRGTSLTIQCQVDSQVTMMFWYRQQPGQSLTLIATANQGSEATYESGFVIDKFPISRPNLTFSTLTVSNMSPEDSSIYLCSVPQQRAYSNQPQHFGDGTRLSIL.